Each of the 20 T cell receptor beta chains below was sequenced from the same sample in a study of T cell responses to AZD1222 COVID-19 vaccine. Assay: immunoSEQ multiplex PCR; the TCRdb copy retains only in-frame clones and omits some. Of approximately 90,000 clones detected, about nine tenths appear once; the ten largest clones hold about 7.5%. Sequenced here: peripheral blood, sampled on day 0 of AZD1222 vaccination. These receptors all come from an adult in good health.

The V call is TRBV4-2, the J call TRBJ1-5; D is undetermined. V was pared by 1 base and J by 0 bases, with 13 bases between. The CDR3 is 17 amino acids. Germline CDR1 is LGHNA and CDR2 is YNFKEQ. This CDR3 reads CASSQAASGYSNQPQHF. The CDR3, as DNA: TGTGCCAGCAGCCAAGCGGCGTCAGGCTATAGCAATCAGCCCCAGCATTTT.

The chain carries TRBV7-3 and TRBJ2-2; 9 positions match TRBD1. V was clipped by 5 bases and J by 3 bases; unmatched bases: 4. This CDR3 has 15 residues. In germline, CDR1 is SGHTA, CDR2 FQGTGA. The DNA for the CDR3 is TGTGCCAGCAGCCCCGGGACAGGGTACACCGGGGAGCTGTTTTTT. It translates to CASSPGTGYTGELFF.

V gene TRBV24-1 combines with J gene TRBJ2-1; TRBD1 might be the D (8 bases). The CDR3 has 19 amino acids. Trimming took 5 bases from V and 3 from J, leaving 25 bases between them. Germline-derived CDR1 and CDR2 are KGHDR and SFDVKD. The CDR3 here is CATSGKPGGGSGDYNEQFF. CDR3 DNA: TGTGCCACCAGTGGGAAACCAGGGGGCGGGAGTGGCGACTACAATGAGCAGTTCTTC.

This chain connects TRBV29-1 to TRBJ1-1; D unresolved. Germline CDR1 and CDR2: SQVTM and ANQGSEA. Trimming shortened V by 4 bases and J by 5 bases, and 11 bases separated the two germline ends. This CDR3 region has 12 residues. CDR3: CSVVPGMTEAFF. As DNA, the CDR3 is TGCAGCGTTGTCCCGGGGATGACTGAAGCTTTCTTT.

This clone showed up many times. CDR3 bases: TGTGCCAGCAGCGTCACAGGGGCGATCTACGAGCAGTACTTC. Translating gives CASSVTGAIYEQYF. V gene TRBV9 combines with J gene TRBJ2-7, with TRBD1 matching over 7 bases. The V segment lost 2 bases and the J segment 3 bases; nucleotides outside the gene matches: 5. The CDR3 is 14 residues long. Germline values: CDR1 SGDLS, CDR2 YYNGEE.

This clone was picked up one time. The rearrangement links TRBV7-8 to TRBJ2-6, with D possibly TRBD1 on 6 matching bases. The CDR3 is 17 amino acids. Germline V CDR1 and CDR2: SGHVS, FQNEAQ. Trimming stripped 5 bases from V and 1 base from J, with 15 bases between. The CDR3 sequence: CASSRSDRRSGANVLTF. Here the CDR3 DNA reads TGTGCCAGCAGCCGATCGGACAGAAGGTCTGGGGCCAACGTCCTGACTTTC. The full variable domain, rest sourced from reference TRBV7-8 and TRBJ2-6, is GAGVSQSPRYKVAKRGQDVALRCDPISGHVSLFWYQQALGQGPEFLTYFQNEAQLDKSGLPSDRFFAERPEGSVSTLKIQRTQQEDSAVYLCASSRSDRRSGANVLTFGAGSRLTVL.

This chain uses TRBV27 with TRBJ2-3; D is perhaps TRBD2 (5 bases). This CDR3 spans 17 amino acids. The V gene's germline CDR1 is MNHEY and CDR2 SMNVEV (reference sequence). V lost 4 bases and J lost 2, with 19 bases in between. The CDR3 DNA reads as TGTGCCAGCAGTTCCCGCCAGCGGCCGACTTTCACAGATACGCAGTATTTT. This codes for CASSSRQRPTFTDTQYF.

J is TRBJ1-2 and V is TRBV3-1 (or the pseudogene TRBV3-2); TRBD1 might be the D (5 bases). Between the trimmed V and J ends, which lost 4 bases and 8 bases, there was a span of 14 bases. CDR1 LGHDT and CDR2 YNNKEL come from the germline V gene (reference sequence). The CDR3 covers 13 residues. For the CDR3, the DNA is TGTGCCAGCAGCCCGGAGGGGTCTCAGGGCTACACCTTC. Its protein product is CASSPEGSQGYTF.

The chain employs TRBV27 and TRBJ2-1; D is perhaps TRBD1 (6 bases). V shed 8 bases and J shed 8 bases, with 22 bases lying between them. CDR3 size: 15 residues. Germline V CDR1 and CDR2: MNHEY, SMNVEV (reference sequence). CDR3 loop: CASCETPGQVHEQFF. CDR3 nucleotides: TGTGCCAGCTGTGAAACCCCGGGACAAGTTCATGAGCAGTTCTTC.

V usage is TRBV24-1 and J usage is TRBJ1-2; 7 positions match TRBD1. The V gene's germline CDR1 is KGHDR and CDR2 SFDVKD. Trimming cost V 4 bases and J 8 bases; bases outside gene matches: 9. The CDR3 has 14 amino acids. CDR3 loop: CATSDATGIEGYTF. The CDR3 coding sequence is TGTGCCACCAGTGACGCGACAGGGATTGAGGGCTACACCTTC.

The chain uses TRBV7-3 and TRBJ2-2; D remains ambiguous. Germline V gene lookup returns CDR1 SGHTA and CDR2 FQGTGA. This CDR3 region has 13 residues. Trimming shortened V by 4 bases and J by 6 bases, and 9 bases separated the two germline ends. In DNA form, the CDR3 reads TGTGCCAGCAGCTGGGATGTCCCCGGGGAGCTGTTTTTT. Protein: CASSWDVPGELFF.

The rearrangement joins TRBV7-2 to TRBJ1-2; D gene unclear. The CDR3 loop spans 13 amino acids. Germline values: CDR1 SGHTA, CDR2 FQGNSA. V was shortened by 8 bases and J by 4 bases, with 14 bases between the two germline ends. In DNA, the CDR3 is TGTGCCAGCGTCCCAGGTCGGCTCTATGGCTACACCTTC. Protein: CASVPGRLYGYTF.

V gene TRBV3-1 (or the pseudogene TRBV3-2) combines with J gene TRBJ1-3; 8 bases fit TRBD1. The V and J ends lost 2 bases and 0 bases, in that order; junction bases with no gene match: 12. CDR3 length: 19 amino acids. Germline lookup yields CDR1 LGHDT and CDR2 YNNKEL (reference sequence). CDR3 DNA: TGTGCCAGCAGCCAACTGATCGGGACAGGTACGACCTCTGGAAACACCATATATTTT. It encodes CASSQLIGTGTTSGNTIYF.

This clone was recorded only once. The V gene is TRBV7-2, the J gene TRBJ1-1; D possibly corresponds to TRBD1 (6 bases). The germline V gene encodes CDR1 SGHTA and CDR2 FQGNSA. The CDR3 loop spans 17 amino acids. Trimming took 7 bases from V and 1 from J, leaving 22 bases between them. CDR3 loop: CASTPGFRGHKNTEAFF. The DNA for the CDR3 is TGTGCCAGCACCCCGGGATTCCGGGGGCATAAGAACACTGAAGCTTTCTTT.

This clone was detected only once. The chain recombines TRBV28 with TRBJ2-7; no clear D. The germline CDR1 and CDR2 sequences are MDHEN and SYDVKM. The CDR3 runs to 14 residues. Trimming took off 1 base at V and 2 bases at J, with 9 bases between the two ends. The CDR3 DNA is TGTGCCAGCAGTTTATTCCCGACCACCTACGAGCAGTACTTC. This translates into CASSLFPTTYEQYF.

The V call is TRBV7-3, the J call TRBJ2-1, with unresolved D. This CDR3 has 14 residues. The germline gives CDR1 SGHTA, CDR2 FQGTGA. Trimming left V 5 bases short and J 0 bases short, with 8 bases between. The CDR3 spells CASSAPGSYNEQFF. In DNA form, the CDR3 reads TGTGCCAGCAGCGCCCCGGGCTCCTACAATGAGCAGTTCTTC.

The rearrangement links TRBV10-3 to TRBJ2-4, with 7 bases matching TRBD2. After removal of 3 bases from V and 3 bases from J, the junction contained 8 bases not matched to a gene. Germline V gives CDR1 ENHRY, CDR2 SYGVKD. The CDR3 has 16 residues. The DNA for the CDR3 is TGTGCCATCAGTGACGGGATGGGGGGGGACAAAAACATTCAGTACTTC. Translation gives CAISDGMGGDKNIQYF.

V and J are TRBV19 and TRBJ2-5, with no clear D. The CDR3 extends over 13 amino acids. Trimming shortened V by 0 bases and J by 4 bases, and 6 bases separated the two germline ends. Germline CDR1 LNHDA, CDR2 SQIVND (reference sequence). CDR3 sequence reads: CASSIEGGETQYF. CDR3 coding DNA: TGTGCCAGTAGTATAGAGGGTGGAGAGACCCAGTACTTC.

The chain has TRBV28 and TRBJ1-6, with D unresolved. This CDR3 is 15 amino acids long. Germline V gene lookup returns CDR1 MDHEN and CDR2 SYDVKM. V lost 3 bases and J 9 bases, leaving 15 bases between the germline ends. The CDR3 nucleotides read TGTGCCAGCAGTTTCGGGGATGGTGGGGTTTCACCCCTCCACTTT. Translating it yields CASSFGDGGVSPLHF.

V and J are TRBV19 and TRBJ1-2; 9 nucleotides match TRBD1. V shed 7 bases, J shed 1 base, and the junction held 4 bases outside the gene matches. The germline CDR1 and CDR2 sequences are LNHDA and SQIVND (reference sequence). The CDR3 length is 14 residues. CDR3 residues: CASTKGQGNYGYTF. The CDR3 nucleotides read TGTGCCAGTACCAAGGGACAGGGTAACTATGGCTACACCTTC.